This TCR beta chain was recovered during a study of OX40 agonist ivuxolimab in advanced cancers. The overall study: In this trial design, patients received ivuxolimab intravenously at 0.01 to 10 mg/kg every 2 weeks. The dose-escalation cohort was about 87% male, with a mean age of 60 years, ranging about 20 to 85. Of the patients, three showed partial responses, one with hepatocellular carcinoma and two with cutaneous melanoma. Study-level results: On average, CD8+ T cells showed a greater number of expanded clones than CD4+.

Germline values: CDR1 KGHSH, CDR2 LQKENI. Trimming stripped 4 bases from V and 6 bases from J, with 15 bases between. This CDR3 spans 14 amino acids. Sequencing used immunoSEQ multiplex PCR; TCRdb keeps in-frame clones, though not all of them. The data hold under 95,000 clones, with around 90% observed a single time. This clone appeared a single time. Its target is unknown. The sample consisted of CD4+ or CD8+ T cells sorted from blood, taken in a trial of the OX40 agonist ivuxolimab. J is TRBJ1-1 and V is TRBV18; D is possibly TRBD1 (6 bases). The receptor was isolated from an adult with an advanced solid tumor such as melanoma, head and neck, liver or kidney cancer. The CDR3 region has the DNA TGTGCCAGCTCACTTGACGGACAGATCTCTGAAGCTTTCTTT. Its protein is CASSLDGQISEAFF.